This TCR beta chain was recorded in a study of T cell repertoires in cytomegalovirus infection. Across the whole study: It can be stated that public TCR beta signatures indicated CMV infection as well as a matching HLA type.

Study results and limitations: Ex vivo, HLA-C-restricted CMV-specific TCR beta clonotypes prevailed over the rest of the response. Summed frequency of public TCR beta families distinguished CMV carriers with the relevant HLA.

This clonotype came up a few times. The target antigen is unknown. One entry per CDR3 protein results from TCRdb running MiXCR on the reads. The sample has 630,000 or so distinct CDR3 sequences; more than 20% are singletons. Trimming took 7 bases from V and 6 from J, leaving 18 bases between them. CDR1 and CDR2 (germline): SEHNR, FQNEAQ (reference sequence). This CDR3 has 14 residues. J is TRBJ1-1 and V is TRBV7-9; D is possibly TRBD1 (6 bases). Sequencing was performed on CD8+ T cells from PBMCs. This receptor was identified in a human donor in good health (CMV status not recorded). Some clones in this sample may be carry-over from other donors' samples. The CDR3 region has the DNA TGTGCCAGCACCCCGGGGGGGCGAGTACCTGAAGCTTTCTTT. Translated, it gives CASTPGGRVPEAFF.